A single sample is the source of the 21 T cell receptor beta chains below, sequenced in a study of T-cell memory formation after mild COVID-19 (dated by TCRdb to 2020 to 2022). Libraries were built with 5' RACE. The sample was run on an Illumina NovaSeq 6000. Clones were called with MiXCR by TCRdb after fastp trimmed the public reads at Q25, and only in-frame beta chains were retained. One record per CDR3 amino acid sequence lists the most common genes and DNA. Recorded for this sample are 180,000 or so distinct CDR3 sequences; around a tenth of them occurred a single time. 3.8% of the sample rests with the top ten. Specimen: PBMCs or a T cell subset sorted from them (not recorded which). Receptors were obtained from a man aged 18 to 29 who had mild COVID-19 (a few samples of this study predate the infection). The sample titles of this study are shuffled in the database, so cell type and time point are left out; the donor was told from shared clones.

In this sample, this clonotype turned up a few times. V usage is TRBV13 and J usage is TRBJ1-5; no reliable D call. The germline V gene encodes CDR1 PRHDT and CDR2 FYEKMQ (reference sequence). V lost 6 bases to trimming and J lost 0 bases, with 6 bases between them. CDR3 length: 13 residues. CDR3 sequence: CASRTFSNQPQHF. In DNA, the CDR3 is TGTGCCAGCAGGACTTTTAGCAATCAGCCCCAGCATTTT. Using reference TRBV13 and TRBJ1-5 for the parts outside the CDR3, the full variable domain is AAGVIQSPRHLIKEKRETATLKCYPIPRHDTVYWYQQGPGQDPQFLISFYEKMQSDKGSIPDRFSAQQFSDYHSELNMSSLELGDSALYFCASRTFSNQPQHFGDGTRLSIL.

This clonotype occurred many times. The V call is TRBV6-2 or TRBV6-3, the J call TRBJ2-5; D not certain. The CDR3 has 13 residues. Between the trimmed V and J ends, which lost 2 bases and 7 bases, there was a span of 11 bases. Germline-derived CDR1 and CDR2 are MNHEY and SVGEGT. The CDR3 region has the DNA TGTGCCAGCAGTTACGACCAGCCGGGGACCCAGTACTTC. As protein: CASSYDQPGTQYF.

The table lists this clonotype with a few counts. V is TRBV12-3 or TRBV12-4 and J is TRBJ1-2; tentatively, D is TRBD1 (5 bases). The CDR3 contains 13 residues. Trimming cost V 2 bases and J 6 bases, with 10 bases left between them. This CDR3 reads CASSLTGEDGYTF. The DNA for the CDR3 is TGTGCCAGCAGTTTAACGGGGGAGGATGGCTACACCTTC.

The chain couples TRBV5-1 to TRBJ2-2; 12 bases agree with TRBD2. Trimming took 4 bases from V and 7 from J; bases not matched to a gene: 2. The germline V gene has CDR1 SGHRS and CDR2 YFSETQ. The CDR3 length is 14 residues. CDR3 nucleotide sequence: TGCGCCAGCAGCCGGACTAGCGGGGTCGGGGAGCTGTTTTTT. Encoded protein: CASSRTSGVGELFF.

Only a few counts were recorded for this clonotype. The genes are TRBV7-9 and TRBJ2-3; TRBD2 matches at 7 bases. Trimming at V came to 2 bases and at J to 3 bases, leaving 5 bases not matched to a gene. The CDR3 covers 15 residues. Germline V gene data show CDR1 as SEHNR and CDR2 as FQNEAQ (reference sequence). The chain's CDR3 is CASSLSLGGTDTQYF. CDR3 sequence (DNA): TGTGCCAGCAGCTTATCCTTGGGGGGGACAGATACGCAGTATTTT.

V gene TRBV5-1 combines with J gene TRBJ2-5, with D uncertain. The CDR3 contains 15 residues. V was clipped by 1 base and J by 0 bases, with 10 bases between them. Germline V gene data show CDR1 as SGHRS and CDR2 as YFSETQ. The CDR3 protein is CASSLSPIYQETQYF. Written as DNA, the CDR3 is TGCGCCAGCAGCTTGTCCCCGATATACCAAGAGACCCAGTACTTC.

A few counts support this clonotype. This chain links TRBV5-1 with TRBJ2-3; 7 nucleotides align to TRBD2. Germline CDR1 is SGHRS and CDR2 is YFSETQ. The V and J ends lost 0 bases and 0 bases, in that order; junction bases with no gene match: 4. CDR3 length equals 16 residues. CDR3 loop: CASSLARRGSTDTQYF. The CDR3 bases are TGCGCCAGCAGCTTGGCCCGGCGGGGGAGCACAGATACGCAGTATTTT.

V is TRBV6-6 and J is TRBJ2-2; TRBD2 matches at 7 bases. Germline V gene data show CDR1 as MNHNY and CDR2 as SVGAGI (reference sequence). This CDR3 spans 15 amino acids. V shed 6 bases, J shed 6 bases, and the junction held 10 bases outside the gene matches. DNA of the CDR3: TGTGCCAGCAGGGGAGGGGCGTCCTTGCCCGGGGAGCTGTTTTTT. The encoded protein is CASRGGASLPGELFF.

This clonotype has a handful of counts. The chain recombines TRBV5-1 with TRBJ2-3; 13 bases match TRBD2. After removal of 4 bases from V and 0 bases from J, the junction contained 2 bases not matched to a gene. Germline CDR1 and CDR2: SGHRS and YFSETQ. The CDR3 has 16 residues. The CDR3 loop is CASSPGLAGSTDTQYF. The DNA of the CDR3 is TGCGCCAGCAGCCCGGGACTAGCGGGAAGCACAGATACGCAGTATTTT.

This clonotype was observed a handful of times. For the CDR3, the DNA is TGTGCCAGCAGCCCGGAACAGGGAACCTATGGCTACACCTTC. It encodes CASSPEQGTYGYTF. V is TRBV6-2 or TRBV6-3 and J is TRBJ1-2; D is possibly TRBD1 (6 bases). The V end was cut by 6 bases, the J end by 4 bases, with 15 bases between. Germline CDR1 is MNHEY and CDR2 is SVGEGT. The CDR3 is made up of 14 amino acids.

V and J are TRBV6-6 and TRBJ1-2, with unresolved D. This CDR3 spans 14 amino acids. Trimming pared 0 bases from V and 4 bases from J, leaving 9 bases between. Germline CDR1 and CDR2: MNHNY and SVGAGI (reference sequence). CDR3 amino acids: CASSYSTRSYGYTF. The CDR3 DNA follows: TGTGCCAGCAGTTACTCGACCCGGTCCTATGGCTACACCTTC.

This sequence joins TRBV4-2 and TRBJ1-2, with a tentative D call TRBD1 (5 bases). The ends were cut back, 8 bases at V and 2 bases at J, with 12 bases in the middle. The CDR3 consists of 13 residues. The V gene's germline CDR1 is LGHNA and CDR2 YNFKEQ. CDR3 in DNA: TGTGCCAGCCAGAAAGGGGAGAACTATGGCTACACCTTC. Protein product: CASQKGENYGYTF.

This clonotype was observed a few times. This chain uses TRBV18 with TRBJ1-1, with D maybe TRBD1 (5 bases). This CDR3 contains 15 residues. Trimming stripped 3 bases from V and 3 bases from J, with 14 bases between. The germline V gene encodes CDR1 KGHSH and CDR2 LQKENI. DNA of the CDR3: TGTGCCAGCTCACCCGTCAGCGGAGGGGACACTGAAGCTTTCTTT. Its translation is CASSPVSGGDTEAFF. Based on the CDR3 plus reference TRBV18 and TRBJ1-1, the full variable domain is NAGVMQNPRHLVRRRGQEARLRCSPMKGHSHVYWYRQLPEEGLKFMVYLQKENIIDESGMPKERFSAEFPKEGPSILRIQQVVRGDSAAYFCASSPVSGGDTEAFFGQGTRLTVV.

This clonotype was observed a handful of times. The chain joins TRBV2 to TRBJ1-5; D is perhaps TRBD1 (5 bases). The CDR3 has 14 amino acids. V lost 5 bases to trimming and J lost 3 bases, with 11 bases between them. The germline CDR1 and CDR2 sequences are SNHLY and FYNNEI. As DNA, the CDR3 is TGTGCCAGCAGTCCTGACAGAATCAATCAGCCCCAGCATTTT. Translated: CASSPDRINQPQHF.

This clonotype has just a few counts. CDR3 amino acids: CASTGTVSNQPQHF. The CDR3, as DNA: TGTGCCAGCACCGGGACAGTGAGCAATCAGCCCCAGCATTTT. The V and J genes are TRBV6-1 and TRBJ1-5, with TRBD1 matching over 7 bases. This CDR3 spans 14 amino acids. Germline lookup yields CDR1 MNHNS and CDR2 SASEGT. V lost 7 bases and J lost 1; bases outside the gene matches: 4.

The chain has TRBV12-3 or TRBV12-4 and TRBJ2-3, with 11 bases identical to TRBD2. This CDR3 spans 16 amino acids. V was pared by 6 bases and J by 3 bases, with 8 bases of the junction left unmatched. CDR3 DNA sequence: TGTGCCAGCAGCCCTCATAGGACTAGCGGGACAGATACGCAGTATTTT. It is translated as CASSPHRTSGTDTQYF.

The chain is built from TRBV13 and TRBJ2-1; 9 bases agree with TRBD2. The CDR3 loop spans 14 amino acids. The V gene end was trimmed by 5 bases and the J gene end by 6 bases; junction bases not matched to a gene: 5. Germline lookup yields CDR1 PRHDT and CDR2 FYEKMQ (reference sequence). The CDR3 is CASSRLAAINEQFF. CDR3 in DNA: TGTGCCAGCAGCCGACTAGCGGCCATCAATGAGCAGTTCTTC.

The V gene is TRBV2, the J gene TRBJ1-6; a weak D match, TRBD1 (5 bases). Germline CDR1 reads SNHLY; CDR2 reads FYNNEI. V was pared by 3 bases and J by 10 bases, with 16 bases between. The CDR3 is 15 amino acids. The CDR3 region has the DNA TGTGCCAGCAGTGACTTATTGGGGGATCGGTCACCCCTCCACTTT. This sequence encodes CASSDLLGDRSPLHF. Together with reference TRBV2 and TRBJ1-6, the CDR3 gives the full variable domain: EPEVTQTPSHQVTQMGQEVILRCVPISNHLYFYWYRQILGQKVEFLVSFYNNEISEKSEIFDDQFSVERPDGSNFTLKIRSTKLEDSAMYFCASSDLLGDRSPLHFGNGTRLTVT.

This chain uses TRBV5-1 with TRBJ1-6; D uncertain. Per germline, CDR1 SGHRS and CDR2 YFSETQ. The V end lost 1 base, the J end lost 3 bases, and 8 bases lay between the germline ends. This CDR3 region has 15 residues. CDR3 nucleotides: TGCGCCAGCAGCTTGCAGATGAACTATAATTCACCCCTCCACTTT. Residues: CASSLQMNYNSPLHF.

The rearrangement uses TRBV18 and TRBJ1-2; 9 bases agree with TRBD1. CDR1 and CDR2 from the germline V gene are KGHSH and LQKENI. V shed 3 bases, J shed 4 bases, and the junction held 9 bases outside the gene matches. The CDR3 contains 16 residues. The CDR3 reads CASSPDGTGYIYGYTF. In DNA, the CDR3 is TGTGCCAGCTCACCTGACGGGACAGGGTATATCTATGGCTACACCTTC. The full variable domain, with the rest looked up from reference TRBV18 and TRBJ1-2, is NAGVMQNPRHLVRRRGQEARLRCSPMKGHSHVYWYRQLPEEGLKFMVYLQKENIIDESGMPKERFSAEFPKEGPSILRIQQVVRGDSAAYFCASSPDGTGYIYGYTFGSGTRLTVV.

This clonotype has only a few counts. J is TRBJ2-3 and V is TRBV21-1; the tabulated D call, TRBD1, remains unverified against the DNA. TRBV21-1 is classified as a pseudogene. The CDR3 has 16 amino acids. CDR3 region: CASSKVRQGTTDTQYF. The CDR3 DNA reads TGTGCCAGCAGCAAAGTCCGGCAGGGGACCACAGATACGCAGTATTTT.